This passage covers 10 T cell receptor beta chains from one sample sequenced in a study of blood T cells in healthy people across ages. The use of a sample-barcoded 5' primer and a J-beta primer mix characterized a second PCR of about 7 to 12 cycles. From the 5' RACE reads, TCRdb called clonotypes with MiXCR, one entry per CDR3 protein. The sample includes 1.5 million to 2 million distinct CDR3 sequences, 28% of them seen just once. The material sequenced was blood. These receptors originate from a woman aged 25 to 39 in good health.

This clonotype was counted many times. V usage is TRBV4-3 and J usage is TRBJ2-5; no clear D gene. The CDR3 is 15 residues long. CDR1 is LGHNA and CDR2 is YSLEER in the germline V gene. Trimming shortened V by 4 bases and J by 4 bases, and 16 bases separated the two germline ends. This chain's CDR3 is CASSRLGGLSETQYF. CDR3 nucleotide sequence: TGCGCCAGCAGCCGCCTCGGTGGATTATCAGAGACCCAGTACTTC.

The CDR3, as DNA: TGTGCCATCAGTCGACTGGCGGGAGGGGCAGATACGCAGTATTTT. It encodes CAISRLAGGADTQYF. The chain joins TRBV10-3 to TRBJ2-3; 9 bases fit TRBD2. The CDR3 sequence is 15 residues long. Trimming cost V 5 bases and J 4 bases; bases outside gene matches: 7. Germline CDR1 ENHRY, CDR2 SYGVKD.

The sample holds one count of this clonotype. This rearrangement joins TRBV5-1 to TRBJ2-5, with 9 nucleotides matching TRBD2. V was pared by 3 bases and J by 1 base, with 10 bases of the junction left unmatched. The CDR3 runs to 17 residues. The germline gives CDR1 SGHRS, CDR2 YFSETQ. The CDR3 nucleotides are TGCGCCAGCAGCTCCTCGGTTGATAGCGGGGGCCAAGAGACCCAGTACTTC. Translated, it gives CASSSSVDSGGQETQYF. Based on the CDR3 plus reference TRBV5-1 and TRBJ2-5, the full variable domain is KAGVTQTPRYLIKTRGQQVTLSCSPISGHRSVSWYQQTPGQGLQFLFEYFSETQRNKGNFPGRFSGRQFSNSRSEMNVSTLELGDSALYLCASSSSVDSGGQETQYFGPGTRLLVL.

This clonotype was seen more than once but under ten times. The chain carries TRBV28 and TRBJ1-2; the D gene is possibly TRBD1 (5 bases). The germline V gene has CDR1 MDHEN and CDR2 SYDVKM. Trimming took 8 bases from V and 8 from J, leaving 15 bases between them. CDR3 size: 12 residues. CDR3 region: CASDSRTAGYTF. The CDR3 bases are TGTGCCAGCGACAGTCGGACGGCAGGCTACACCTTC.

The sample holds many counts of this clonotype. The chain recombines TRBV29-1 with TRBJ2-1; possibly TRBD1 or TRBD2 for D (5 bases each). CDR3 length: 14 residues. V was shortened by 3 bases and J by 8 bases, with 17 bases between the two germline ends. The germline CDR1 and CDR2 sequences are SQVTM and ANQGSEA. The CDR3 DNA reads TGCAGCGTTGAGGGACCCCTTCGGGATGATGAGCAGTTCTTC. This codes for CSVEGPLRDDEQFF.

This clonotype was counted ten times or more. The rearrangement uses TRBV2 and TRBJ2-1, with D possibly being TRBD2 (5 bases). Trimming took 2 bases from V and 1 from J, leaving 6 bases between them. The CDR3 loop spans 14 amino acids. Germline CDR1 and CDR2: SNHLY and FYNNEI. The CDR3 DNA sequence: TGTGCCAGCAGTGAAAGCGGTTCCTACAATGAGCAGTTCTTC. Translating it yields CASSESGSYNEQFF.

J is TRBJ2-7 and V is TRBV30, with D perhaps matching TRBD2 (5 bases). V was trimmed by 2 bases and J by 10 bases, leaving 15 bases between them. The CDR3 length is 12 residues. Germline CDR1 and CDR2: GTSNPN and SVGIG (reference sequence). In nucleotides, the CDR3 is TGTGCCTGGAGTCCGACTACAGTAACCCAGTACTTC. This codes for CAWSPTTVTQYF.

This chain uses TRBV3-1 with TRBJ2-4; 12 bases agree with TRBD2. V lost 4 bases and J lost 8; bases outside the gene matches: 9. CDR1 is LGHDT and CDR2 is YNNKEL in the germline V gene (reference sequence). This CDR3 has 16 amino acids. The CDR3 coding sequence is TGTGCCAGCAGCCCCGGACTAGCGGGGAGGTTCGACATTCAGTACTTC. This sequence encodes CASSPGLAGRFDIQYF.

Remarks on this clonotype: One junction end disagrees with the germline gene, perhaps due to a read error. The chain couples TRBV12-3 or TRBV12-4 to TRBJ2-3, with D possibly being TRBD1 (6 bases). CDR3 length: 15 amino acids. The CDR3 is CANSLQVRGTDTQYF. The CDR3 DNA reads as TGTGCCAACAGTCTGCAGGTTAGGGGGACAGATACGCAGTATTTT.

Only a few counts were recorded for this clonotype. CDR3 amino acids: CASRNRVDQPQHF. The CDR3 region has the DNA TGTGCCAGTAGGAACAGAGTAGATCAGCCCCAGCATTTT. This chain joins TRBV19 and TRBJ1-5; D is unresolved. The germline V and J ends were trimmed by 6 bases and 5 bases, with 11 bases remaining between them. Germline V gives CDR1 LNHDA, CDR2 SQIVND (reference sequence). The CDR3 sequence is 13 residues long.